The clone carrying this T cell receptor beta chain has just one count. In germline, CDR1 is MDHEN, CDR2 SYDVKM. The CDR3 runs 15 residues. V lost 5 bases to trimming and J lost 8 bases; unmatched junction nucleotides: 7. Study processing details: Estimates of nucleated cell counts were drawn from the amplification of reference gene primers. The method was immunoSEQ multiplex PCR; TCRdb's version includes in-frame clones alone and lacks a portion of them. V and J calls plus clone size are reproduced from that table; the DNA served to infer D and trimming. The sample includes 200,000 to 250,000 clones, more than 65% of them seen just once. The sample comes from a study of blood T cell repertoires in COVID-19. Across the whole study: The analysed material was cDNA or gDNA that came from T cells, B-cell-depleted T cells, or PBMCs.

The sample consisted of peripheral blood. The V call is TRBV28, the J call TRBJ1-6, with 9 positions matching TRBD1. The receptor comes from a woman aged 80 or older with acute or convalescent COVID-19. The CDR3 DNA is TGTGCCAGCAGTCCACCCCGGGACAGGGATTCACCCCTCCACTTT. This encodes CASSPPRDRDSPLHF.